This TCR beta chain comes out of a study of T cell repertoires in cytomegalovirus infection. Study summary: Recently identified HLA-C-restricted and well-studied HLA-B-restricted CMV epitopes were used. A matching HLA type, together with CMV infection, was signaled by public TCR beta signatures.

Germline V CDR1 and CDR2: SGHTA, FQGNSA. V was trimmed by 3 bases and J by 0 bases, leaving 2 bases between them. The CDR3 loop spans 12 amino acids. Whole-study results and caveats: Identification of carriers of CMV plus the relevant HLA was achieved through cumulative public TCR beta family frequency. Within the response measured ex vivo, HLA-C-restricted CMV-specific TCR beta clonotypes were dominant.

TCRdb re-called the reads with MiXCR, one entry per CDR3 protein. The repertoire holds some 480,000 distinct CDR3 sequences, about 33% seen once, with roughly a sixth in the top ten. This clonotype was recorded many times. Its antigen is as yet unknown. The sample here was cultured PBMCs, taken from culture after CMV antigen stimulation. This TCR was sampled from a human donor in good health (CMV status not recorded). Some clones in this sample may be carry-over from other donors' samples. The J gene is TRBJ1-1, the V gene TRBV7-2; D remains unclear. The CDR3 spells CASSFLNTEAFF. CDR3 nucleotides: TGTGCCAGCAGCTTCCTGAACACTGAAGCTTTCTTT.